This T cell receptor (beta chain) was captured in a study of T cell repertoires in cytomegalovirus infection (dated by TCRdb to between 2018 and 2020). Describing the broader study: Donor HLA type was relevant to the analysis, as public TCR beta signatures indicated carriage of CMV infection together with the matching HLA type. The paper as a whole reports these results and caveats: The ex vivo response was dominated by HLA-C-restricted CMV-specific TCR beta clonotypes, and the single most frequent clonotype in two of eight donors was supplied by these HLA-C-restricted clonotypes. In both this cohort and an independent roughly 400-donor cohort, the cumulative frequency of public TCR beta family members distinguished carriers of CMV infection plus the relevant HLA type.

This clonotype was seen at least ten times. Its recognized antigen is unknown. No much larger clone is present one base from it, and per-base qualities are unavailable. Sequencing instrument: Illumina HiSeq 1500. In TCRdb, the public reads were trimmed at Q25 with fastp and aligned with MiXCR, with productive beta chains retained. Records with the same CDR3 protein are collapsed into one entry carrying the most frequent genes and DNA. This sample is represented by around 210,000 distinct CDR3 sequences; roughly 6.5% of them were singletons. The top ten clonotypes cover more than 5.5% of the sample. Counted from cysteine to phenylalanine, this CDR3 has 12 amino acids. The DNA shown is the 36-base CDR3, in frame from base 1. V gives up 6 bases and J gives up 4 bases, and the segment between their germline ends measures 10 bases. For CDR1 and CDR2, the germline V gene (reference sequence) lists MNHEY and SMNVEV.

The sample was PBMCs. In this chain, TRBV27 is recombined with TRBJ2-7; the D gene cannot be resolved reliably. The sequence was collected from a human donor in good health (CMV status not recorded). Some clones in this sample may be carry-over from other donors' samples. The DNA is as follows: TGTGCCAGCAGCCCGGGTAGGTACGAGCAGTACTTC. It translates to CASSPGRYEQYF.